This record looks at one T cell receptor (beta chain) sequence and its context. Antigen: not known. MiXCR, run by TCRdb on the 5' RACE reads, gives a single entry per CDR3 protein. This sample has about 360,000 distinct CDR3 sequences; approximately 20% occur once, and the top ten carry approximately 14%. The CDR3 spans 14 residues. V lost 5 bases to trimming and J lost 4 bases; unmatched junction nucleotides: 5. The germline CDR1 and CDR2 sequences are LNHNV and YYDKDF (reference sequence). The data originate from a study of CD8 T cells in ankylosing spondylitis. General study findings and limits: Apparently characteristic of ankylosing spondylitis blood was a TCR beta motif (roughly eight highly homologous variants). Past studies reported some motif variants in reactive arthritis synovial fluid and blood.

The rearrangement links TRBV15 to TRBJ2-3; 8 bases are a match to TRBD1. This clonotype was sampled from a male donor with ankylosing spondylitis or in good health (not recorded which). The sequenced sample consisted of blood, either unsorted or a sorted T cell fraction (not recorded which). CDR3 sequence: CATSGDRGPDTQYF. The CDR3 DNA is TGTGCCACCAGCGGCGACAGGGGTCCAGATACGCAGTATTTT.